This paragraph reports one T cell receptor (beta chain). Its cognate antigen is unknown. This sample was taken from a study of cytomegalovirus exposure and HLA in healthy donors. Overall study: Drawn from HLA-typed donors, 83 million or so unique TCRs were held in an early data release. Within the Caucasian-associated ancestry cluster were around four fifths of the roughly 400 genotyped donors. Study findings and constraints: In an earlier analysis, most TCR beta V segments were productive about 87% or about 30% of the time. In vitro experiments confirmed that three CMV-associated chains were specific for CMV antigens.

Germline V lookup: CDR1 MNHEY, CDR2 SMNVEV (reference sequence). The CDR3 is made up of 15 amino acids. V shed 7 bases and J shed 0 bases, with 15 bases lying between them. The PCR contained 60 Vbeta and 13 Jbeta primers. Here immunoSEQ multiplex PCR was the method, and the copy in TCRdb shows in-frame clones only, minus some. The profile shows some 120,000 clones, around 85% of them singletons. This TCR was sampled from a woman aged 25 to 39 in good health and CMV-seropositive. The specimen was PBMCs. This chain uses TRBV27 with TRBJ1-1; D is possibly TRBD1 (6 bases). The CDR3 DNA sequence: TGTGCCAGCACCTCGAAGGGACATATGAACACTGAAGCTTTCTTT. The encoded protein is CASTSKGHMNTEAFF.